This passage covers 13 T cell receptor beta chains from one sample sequenced in a study of vaccination and CD4 T cells after COVID-19. Sequenced with the Oncomine TCR Beta short-read assay was DNA taken from cultured CD4+ T cells. TCRdb independently ran MiXCR on the PCR reads; one entry per CDR3 protein. The table has fewer than 25,000 distinct CDR3 sequences, under 55% seen once. Treatment defined: approximately nine-day PBMC culture with coronavirus spike peptide pools or control peptides (ViraFEST assay). What these receptors recognize is not known. The material sequenced was CD4+ T cells from blood, cultured in vitro, taken before SARS-CoV-2 vaccination. The receptors here all came from a human donor who had recovered from COVID-19.

The chain recombines TRBV5-4 with TRBJ1-1, with TRBD1 identical over 7 bases. The V gene end was trimmed by 1 base and the J gene end by 6 bases; junction bases not matched to a gene: 6. Germline-derived CDR1 and CDR2 are SGHNT and YYREEE (reference sequence). The CDR3 is made up of 14 amino acids. The CDR3 coding sequence is TGTGCCAGCAGCTTGAGACAGGGAATTGCTGAAGCTTTCTTT. Translating gives CASSLRQGIAEAFF.

A few counts support this clonotype. The chain couples TRBV6-2 or TRBV6-3 to TRBJ1-2, with TRBD1 matching 7 bases. The CDR3 is made up of 14 amino acids. Trimming took 4 bases from V and 4 from J; bases not matched to a gene: 6. Germline V lookup: CDR1 MNHEY, CDR2 SVGEGT. CDR3 bases: TGTGCCAGCAGTTCCCCTGACAGGGCCTATGGCTACACCTTC. Residues: CASSSPDRAYGYTF.

The chain uses TRBV20-1 and TRBJ2-1, with D uncertain. Trimming removed 0 bases at V and 4 bases at J, with 16 bases between. Germline V lookup: CDR1 DFQATT, CDR2 SNEGSKA (reference sequence). There are 16 residues in the CDR3. CDR3 in DNA: TGCAGTGCTAGAGACCCGCCTTCGGGTGGGTACAATGAGCAGTTCTTC. Translation: CSARDPPSGGYNEQFF.

The chain joins TRBV12-3 or TRBV12-4 to TRBJ2-3; D is uncertain. The CDR3 sequence is 13 residues long. With 3 bases removed from V and 1 base from J, the gap between germline ends came to 5 bases. As DNA, the CDR3 is TGTGCCAGCAGTTTTCCCGGCACAGATACGCAGTATTTT. Amino acid sequence: CASSFPGTDTQYF.

This chain connects TRBV7-9 to TRBJ2-2; 7 bases agree with TRBD1. J gave up 8 bases and V 5 bases, and 11 bases lay outside the gene matches. This CDR3 has 15 amino acids. The germline V gene has CDR1 SEHNR and CDR2 FQNEAQ (reference sequence). This CDR3 is CASSNPRTGSGELFF. CDR3 sequence (DNA): TGTGCCAGCAGCAACCCGCGGACAGGTTCAGGGGAGCTGTTTTTT.

This chain uses TRBV20-1 with TRBJ2-7; D uncertain. The CDR3 sequence is 9 residues long. The ends were cut back, 4 bases at V and 3 bases at J, with 1 base in the middle. The germline V gene encodes CDR1 DFQATT and CDR2 SNEGSKA (reference sequence). The CDR3 is CSANYEQYF. The DNA for the CDR3 is TGCAGTGCTAACTACGAGCAGTACTTC.

The chain employs TRBV19 and TRBJ1-2; 8 nucleotides match TRBD1. Unmatched junction bases numbered 0, after V lost 3 bases and J lost 3 bases. The CDR3 totals 13 residues. Looked up from germline, CDR1 is LNHDA and CDR2 is SQIVND (reference sequence). The CDR3 is CASSMTGDYGYTF. The CDR3 nucleotides are TGTGCCAGTAGTATGACAGGGGACTATGGCTACACCTTC. Full variable domain (rest looked up from reference TRBV19 and TRBJ1-2): DGGITQSPKYLFRKEGQNVTLSCEQNLNHDAMYWYRQDPGQGLRLIYYSQIVNDFQKGDIAEGYSVSREKKESFPLTVTSAQKNPTAFYLCASSMTGDYGYTFGSGTRLTVV.

The rearrangement joins TRBV19 to TRBJ1-5, with D unclear. Germline V gene lookup returns CDR1 LNHDA and CDR2 SQIVND (reference sequence). The V and J ends lost 2 bases and 5 bases respectively, with 16 bases between them. The CDR3 loop spans 16 amino acids. This CDR3 is CASSIPPRQMDQPQHF. CDR3 bases: TGTGCCAGTAGTATACCCCCTAGGCAGATGGATCAGCCCCAGCATTTT.

This clonotype showed up just a few times. The chain is built from TRBV20-1 and TRBJ2-5; D possibly corresponds to TRBD1 (6 bases). The CDR3 is made up of 13 amino acids. Germline CDR1 is DFQATT and CDR2 is SNEGSKA (reference sequence). V shed 1 base and J shed 4 bases, with 10 bases lying between them. The CDR3 protein is CSARVAGVETQYF. In DNA form, the CDR3 reads TGCAGTGCTAGAGTAGCAGGGGTAGAGACCCAGTACTTC.

This clonotype is a singleton in its sample. J is TRBJ2-2 and V is TRBV4-2; D perhaps matches TRBD2 (6 bases). V was cut by 4 bases and J by 5 bases, with 11 bases left in between. Looked up from germline, CDR1 is LGHNA and CDR2 is YNFKEQ. This CDR3 contains 14 residues. CDR3 amino acids: CASSPWGETGELFF. The CDR3 DNA reads TGTGCCAGCAGCCCGTGGGGGGAGACCGGGGAGCTGTTTTTT.

The V and J genes are TRBV11-3 and TRBJ2-1; 10 bases match TRBD1. Per germline, CDR1 SGHNT and CDR2 YENEEA. CDR3 length: 15 amino acids. V gave up 5 bases and J gave up 7 bases; unmatched junction bases: 8. This CDR3 reads CASSDRQGAINEQFF. Written as DNA, the CDR3 is TGTGCCAGCAGCGACCGACAGGGGGCGATAAATGAGCAGTTCTTC.

The rearrangement uses TRBV20-1 and TRBJ1-5; TRBD1 aligns across 8 bases. CDR1 DFQATT and CDR2 SNEGSKA come from the germline V gene (reference sequence). This CDR3 spans 16 amino acids. The trim removed 5 bases at V and 1 base at J, leaving 10 bases unmatched. CDR3 protein: CSAYWASGGSNQPQHF. CDR3 DNA sequence: TGCAGTGCTTATTGGGCTTCAGGGGGCAGCAATCAGCCCCAGCATTTT.

CDR3 sequence reads: CASSFMGNGGEPQHF. The CDR3 nucleotides read TGTGCCAGCAGTTTTATGGGCAACGGAGGGGAGCCCCAGCATTTT. The chain couples TRBV28 to TRBJ1-5, with a weak D call TRBD1 (5 bases). CDR1 and CDR2 (germline): MDHEN, SYDVKM. CDR3 length: 15 amino acids. V was shortened by 3 bases and J by 8 bases, with 17 bases between the two germline ends.